The clone carrying this TCR beta chain was picked up a small number of times. The antigen remains undetermined. Via MiXCR, TCRdb re-called the 5' RACE reads, giving one row per CDR3 protein. The repertoire consists of some 270,000 distinct CDR3 sequences, with 18% occurring once and the leading ten covering roughly 34%. The CDR3 is 16 amino acids. With 0 bases removed from V and 5 bases from J, the gap between germline ends came to 15 bases. Germline V gene lookup returns CDR1 MNHEY and CDR2 SVGEGT. The sample originates from a study of CD8 T cells in ankylosing spondylitis. Findings of the study overall: A motif of 7 to 9 highly homologous TCR beta variants was seen as apparently characteristic of ankylosing spondylitis blood.

The receptor's source is a male donor with ankylosing spondylitis or in good health (not recorded which). The chain recombines TRBV6-2 or TRBV6-3 with TRBJ2-3; D may be TRBD2 (5 bases). Material for sequencing was blood, either unsorted or a sorted T cell fraction (not recorded which). In DNA, the CDR3 is TGTGCCAGCAGTTACTCGCCCCGGCAGGAGGAAGATACGCAGTATTTT. Its translation: CASSYSPRQEEDTQYF.